The rows below give T cell receptor beta chains drawn from one sample of a study of OX40 agonist ivuxolimab in advanced cancers. The repertoire was sequenced with immunoSEQ multiplex PCR; TCRdb's copy has only in-frame clones and lacks some. Here the sample spans approximately 90,000 clones, roughly nine tenths being singletons. The source material was CD4+ or CD8+ T cells sorted from blood, sampled in a trial of the OX40 agonist ivuxolimab. These receptors all come from an adult with an advanced solid tumor such as melanoma, head and neck, liver or kidney cancer. The CDR3 runs from the conserved cysteine through the conserved F or W. The D gene is left open where the match is weak. Only part of the rows carry a size: once, few, many, or a class if the clone is expanded.

TRBJ2-7 . TRBV7-2 . TGTGCCAGCAGCTTCGGGGGACCCTACGAGCAGTACTTC CASSFGGPYEQYF
TRBJ2-6 TRBD1 TRBV2 . TGTGCCAGCCGACCACAGGGGTGGAGCTCTGGGGCCAACGTCCTGACTTTC CASRPQGWSSGANVLTF
TRBJ2-3 TRBD1 TRBV5-1 few TGCGCCAGCAGCTTGGCCGGGCAGGGGGCCGGAGATACGCAGTATTTT CASSLAGQGAGDTQYF
TRBJ2-7 . TRBV18 . TGTGCCAGCTCACCAGAAATCGAGAGCTACGAGCAGTACTTC CASSPEIESYEQYF
TRBJ1-6 TRBD1 TRBV27 . TGTGCCAGCAGTCCCACGCCGGCCCGGACAGGGACCGCTAATTCACCCCTCCACTTT CASSPTPARTGTANSPLHF
TRBJ2-2 . TRBV5-1 . TGCGCCAGCAGCTTGGGGGTAGCGGATCCGAGTGACGGGGAGCTGTTTTTT CASSLGVADPSDGELFF
TRBJ2-6 . TRBV30 . TGTGCCTGGAGAGTGGACGCGAGCTCTGGGGCCAACGTCCTGACTTTC CAWRVDASSGANVLTF
TRBJ2-1 TRBD2 TRBV19 . TGTGCCAGTAGTATCGGGCTAGCGGGACACCCTGAGCAGTTCTTC CASSIGLAGHPEQFF
TRBJ1-5 . TRBV5-1 . TGCGCCAGCAGCTTTAATCAGCCCCAGCATTTT CASSFNQPQHF
TRBJ2-3 . TRBV5-4 . TGTGCCAGCAGTCGAACCTCGGACAGCACAGATACGCAGTATTTT CASSRTSDSTDTQYF
TRBJ1-5 TRBD1 TRBV5-3 . TGTGCCAGAAGCTTGGTCCGGGACAGGGGCGGCAATCAGCCCCAGCATTTT CARSLVRDRGGNQPQHF
TRBJ1-1 . TRBV7-9 . TGTGCCAGCAGCTTACGGACCAGGGGCCTGAACACTGAAGCTTTCTTT CASSLRTRGLNTEAFF
TRBJ1-5 TRBD1 TRBV30 few TGTGCCTGGAGTCGACAGGGGGCGAGCAATCAGCCCCAGCATTTT CAWSRQGASNQPQHF
TRBJ2-1 TRBD1 TRBV5-1 . TGCGCCAGCAGCTTGGGGACAGGGGGTAATGAGCAGTTCTTC CASSLGTGGNEQFF
TRBJ2-7 TRBD1 TRBV5-1 once TGCGCCAGCAGCTTGGCCGCGGCCTCAGGGGGCCACGAGCAGTACTTC CASSLAAASGGHEQYF
TRBJ1-1 . TRBV6-1 . TGTGCCAGCAGCCCTAACGGTGAAGTGGGTGAAGCTTTCTTT CASSPNGEVGEAFF
TRBJ1-4 TRBD1 TRBV7-9 . TGTGCCAGCAGTATATGGACAGGGCCCGATGAAAAACTGTTTTTT CASSIWTGPDEKLFF
TRBJ1-3 TRBD1 TRBV5-5 once TGTGCCAGCAGCTCTCGACAGGGGGTCTCTGGAAACACCATATATTTT CASSSRQGVSGNTIYF
TRBJ1-3 . TRBV28 few TGTGCCAGCAGGATTGGGGACTCTGGAAACACCATATATTTT CASRIGDSGNTIYF
TRBJ1-1 . TRBV11-2 . TGTGCCAGCAGCTTCGGAAGGGAATACACTGAAGCTTTCTTT CASSFGREYTEAFF
TRBJ1-6 . TRBV4-2 . TGTGCCAGCAGCCTAGCCGGGACATCAAATTCACCCCTCCACTTT CASSLAGTSNSPLHF
TRBJ2-2 TRBD2 TRBV5-1 . TGCGCCAGCAGCGATATAGCGGGAGGGGCCGGGGAGCTGTTTTTT CASSDIAGGAGELFF
TRBJ1-4 . TRBV2 . TGTGCCAGCAGTGAGTGGAGAGCAACTAATGAAAAACTGTTTTTT CASSEWRATNEKLFF
TRBJ2-1 TRBD2 TRBV30 . TGTGCCTGGAGTTCTAAACTAGCGGGACCTCGTAATGAGCAGTTCTTC CAWSSKLAGPRNEQFF
TRBJ2-7 TRBD2 TRBV11-1 . TGTGCCAGCAGCTCCGGCGGGGGGGCTCATTACGAGCAGTACTTC CASSSGGGAHYEQYF
TRBJ2-1 . TRBV5-5 . TGTGCCAGCAGCTTGACGACAGGAATGGGCAATGAGCAGTTCTTC CASSLTTGMGNEQFF
TRBJ2-7 . TRBV6-1 . TGTGCCAGCAGTGAAGGTGCGGAATACGAGCAGTACTTC CASSEGAEYEQYF
TRBJ1-3 . TRBV5-4 . TGTGCCAGCAGCCCCGCGGGCTCTGGAAACACCATATATTTT CASSPAGSGNTIYF
TRBJ2-2 TRBD2 TRBV4-3 . TGCGCCAGCAGCCCGGGACTAGCGGAATTCACCGGGGAGCTGTTTTTT CASSPGLAEFTGELFF
TRBJ1-1 . TRBV7-3 . TGTGCCAGCAGCTTTCTTGGGTACACTGAAGCTTTCTTT CASSFLGYTEAFF
TRBJ2-3 . TRBV10-3 . TGTGCCATCAGTGAGGGATCAGATACGCAGTATTTT CAISEGSDTQYF
TRBJ2-3 TRBD1 TRBV5-4 . TGTGCCAGCAGCTTTCCCGGACAGGGACCAGATACGCAGTATTTT CASSFPGQGPDTQYF
TRBJ1-5 . TRBV7-9 . TGTGCCAGCAGCTTACTCGGCCTTACGGGTCAGCCCCAGCATTTT CASSLLGLTGQPQHF
TRBJ1-5 TRBD1 TRBV4-2 . TGTGCCAGCAGCCCCCGGACAGGGGCCGAGGGCAATCAGCCCCAGCATTTT CASSPRTGAEGNQPQHF
TRBJ2-3 TRBD2 TRBV7-9 . TGTGCCAGCCCGGCCGGGCTAGCGGGGGGAGATACGCAGTATTTT CASPAGLAGGDTQYF
TRBJ2-7 TRBD2 TRBV4-1 . TGCGCCAGCAGCCCTAGGACTAGCGGGGGAGTGAGCTCCTACGAGCAGTACTTC CASSPRTSGGVSSYEQYF
TRBJ1-2 . TRBV6-6 once TGTGCCAGCAGCCAGACGGAAAACTATGGCTACACCTTC CASSQTENYGYTF
TRBJ2-2 TRBD2 TRBV19 . TGTGCCAGTATAGCGGGACCCCGAAAGAACACCGGGGAGCTGTTTTTT CASIAGPRKNTGELFF
TRBJ1-3 . TRBV5-1 . TGCGCCAGCAGCCCAGGGGTTTCTGGAAACACCATATATTTT CASSPGVSGNTIYF
TRBJ2-2 TRBD1 TRBV7-2 . TGTGCCAGCAGCTCAACAGGGGCCGGGGAGCTGTTTTTT CASSSTGAGELFF
TRBJ2-5 TRBD2 TRBV7-2 . TGTGCCAGCACCTCGACAGCGGGAGTTTGGGAGACCCAGTACTTC CASTSTAGVWETQYF
TRBJ2-1 . TRBV5-5 . TGTGCCAGCATCAAATCCTACAATGAGCAGTTCTTC CASIKSYNEQFF